One sample yielded the 22 T cell receptor beta chains listed below, sequenced in a study of T cells after yellow fever vaccination. TCRdb analysed the 5' RACE reads with MiXCR anew, one entry per CDR3 protein. Of approximately 610,000 distinct CDR3 sequences in the sample, about a sixth were seen once. The sample consisted of PBMCs, taken less than 6 days after the first yellow fever vaccination. These receptors were obtained from a man younger than 35 who received the YFV17D yellow fever vaccine.

The J gene is TRBJ2-1, the V gene TRBV11-1, with 12 bases that match TRBD2. The germline CDR1 and CDR2 sequences are SGHAT and FQDESV (reference sequence). Trimming took 5 bases from V and 7 from J; bases not matched to a gene: 15. The CDR3 has 18 residues. The CDR3 loop reads CASSLKHRLAGALNEQFF. CDR3 in DNA: TGTGCCAGCAGCCTAAAACACCGACTAGCGGGGGCTCTGAATGAGCAGTTCTTC.

This clonotype was seen at least ten times. This rearrangement joins TRBV7-9 to TRBJ2-1; 16 bases fit TRBD2. Trimming removed 5 bases from V and 4 bases from J; junction bases left unmatched: 5. The germline V gene has CDR1 SEHNR and CDR2 FQNEAQ (reference sequence). The CDR3 spans 17 residues. The CDR3 sequence is CASSLGTSGGAYNEQFF. Here the CDR3 DNA reads TGTGCCAGCAGCCTCGGGACTAGCGGGGGGGCTTACAATGAGCAGTTCTTC.

Only a few counts were recorded for this clonotype. V is TRBV20-1 and J is TRBJ2-1, with D uncertain. Trimming left V 2 bases short and J 5 bases short, with 13 bases between. The CDR3 runs to 14 residues. CDR1 is DFQATT, CDR2 SNEGSKA, per germline (reference sequence). The CDR3, as DNA: TGCAGTGCTAGATCGGTATATAAGGACAATGAGCAGTTCTTC. It is translated as CSARSVYKDNEQFF.

V and J are TRBV5-6 and TRBJ2-3; no clear D gene. Trimming shortened V by 2 bases and J by 2 bases, and 9 bases separated the two germline ends. This CDR3 contains 14 residues. The germline gives CDR1 SGHDT, CDR2 YYEEEE. CDR3 coding DNA: TGTGCCAGCAGCTTTATGGCTTTCACAGATACGCAGTATTTT. Translation: CASSFMAFTDTQYF. Filled out from reference TRBV5-6 and TRBJ2-3, the complete variable domain reads DAGVTQSPTHLIKTRGQQVTLRCSPKSGHDTVSWYQQALGQGPQFIFQYYEEEERQRGNFPDRFSGHQFPNYSSELNVNALLLGDSALYLCASSFMAFTDTQYFGPGTRLTVL.

The rearrangement links TRBV10-3 to TRBJ1-2; possibly TRBD1 for D (5 bases). Germline lookup yields CDR1 ENHRY and CDR2 SYGVKD. The CDR3 covers 15 residues. The V end lost 3 bases, the J end lost 2 bases, and 13 bases lay between the germline ends. The DNA for the CDR3 is TGTGCCATCAGTGAAGGCAGGGAGAAGAACTATGGCTACACCTTC. This codes for CAISEGREKNYGYTF.

The J gene is TRBJ2-1, the V gene TRBV7-8; D is perhaps TRBD1 (6 bases). Between the trimmed V and J ends, which lost 5 bases and 9 bases, there was a span of 14 bases. This CDR3 is built from 13 residues. Germline V gene sequence: CDR1 SGHVS, CDR2 FQNEAQ. CDR3 sequence reads: CASSVGGSREQFF. CDR3 nucleotides: TGTGCCAGCAGCGTAGGGGGATCTCGTGAGCAGTTCTTC.

This clonotype was observed a few times. The chain uses TRBV3-1 and TRBJ2-2; D is uncertain. Germline assignment: CDR1 LGHDT and CDR2 YNNKEL (reference sequence). This CDR3 has 16 amino acids. The germline V and J ends were trimmed by 1 base and 0 bases, with 9 bases remaining between them. The DNA of the CDR3 is TGTGCCAGCAGCCAAGTTTCTAGTCCGAACACCGGGGAGCTGTTTTTT. Its translation is CASSQVSSPNTGELFF.

This clonotype was seen a handful of times. The chain combines TRBV5-1 with TRBJ1-6; D gene uncertain. The CDR3 runs 16 residues. V was cut by 0 bases and J by 0 bases, with 7 bases left in between. In germline, CDR1 is SGHRS, CDR2 YFSETQ. The CDR3: CASSLVSSSYNSPLHF. In nucleotides, the CDR3 is TGCGCCAGCAGCTTGGTGTCGAGCTCCTATAATTCACCCCTCCACTTT.

This rearrangement joins TRBV2 to TRBJ1-5; 7 positions agree with TRBD1. Germline CDR1 SNHLY, CDR2 FYNNEI. V gave up 5 bases and J gave up 7 bases; unmatched junction bases: 8. The CDR3 runs 14 residues. The CDR3, as DNA: TGTGCCAGCAGTAAGACAGGGTTGAGGCAGCCCCAGCATTTT. Protein: CASSKTGLRQPQHF.

This chain links TRBV4-1 with TRBJ2-3; possibly TRBD2 for D (7 bases). The CDR3 sequence is 22 residues long. V dropped 3 bases and J dropped 0 bases, with 31 bases sitting between them. The germline gives CDR1 MGHRA, CDR2 YSYEKL. The CDR3 coding sequence is TGCGCCAGCAGCCAGGAGAAAATTAAATACGGGGGGCCAAGGAGGAGCACAGATACGCAGTATTTT. Protein product: CASSQEKIKYGGPRRSTDTQYF.

The chain has TRBV4-1 and TRBJ2-3; TRBD2 agrees at 10 bases. Germline CDR1 MGHRA, CDR2 YSYEKL. With V trimmed by 1 base and J by 1 base, 2 bases remained unmatched. The CDR3 has 16 residues. CDR3 DNA sequence: TGCGCCAGCAGCCAAGCCGGACTAGCGGGCACAGATACGCAGTATTTT. It yields the protein CASSQAGLAGTDTQYF.

The CDR3 bases are TGCGCCAGCAGCCAAACCACAGGGTACGGGGCTGAAGCTTTCTTT. Its translation is CASSQTTGYGAEAFF. The V gene is TRBV5-1, the J gene TRBJ1-1; maybe TRBD1 (6 bases). Germline V lookup: CDR1 SGHRS, CDR2 YFSETQ. Trimming cost V 4 bases and J 6 bases, with 19 bases left between them. This CDR3 contains 15 residues.

The chain has TRBV28 and TRBJ2-6, with a tentative D call TRBD1 (5 bases). The CDR3 is 19 residues long. Germline V gene lookup returns CDR1 MDHEN and CDR2 SYDVKM. V lost 5 bases and J 1 base, leaving 21 bases between the germline ends. The CDR3 is CASSPYRIRSYSGANVLTF. The CDR3 nucleotides are TGTGCCAGCAGTCCCTACAGGATACGGTCTTATTCTGGGGCCAACGTCCTGACTTTC.

The chain joins TRBV29-1 to TRBJ2-5, with no clear D. Germline V CDR1 and CDR2: SQVTM, ANQGSEA. Trimming pared 4 bases from V and 2 bases from J, leaving 14 bases between. CDR3 length: 14 residues. The CDR3 loop reads CSVVLLADQETQYF. CDR3 nucleotide sequence: TGCAGCGTTGTCTTACTTGCAGATCAAGAGACCCAGTACTTC.

The sample holds a few counts of this clonotype. The chain carries TRBV7-8 and TRBJ2-5; D unresolved. The CDR3 consists of 14 residues. Germline-derived CDR1 and CDR2 are SGHVS and FQNEAQ. Between the trimmed V and J ends, which lost 1 base and 4 bases, there was a span of 10 bases. CDR3 amino acids: CASSLGAIAETQYF. The CDR3 DNA reads as TGTGCCAGCAGCTTAGGGGCTATTGCAGAGACCCAGTACTTC. Together with reference TRBV7-8 and TRBJ2-5, the CDR3 gives the full variable domain: GAGVSQSPRYKVAKRGQDVALRCDPISGHVSLFWYQQALGQGPEFLTYFQNEAQLDKSGLPSDRFFAERPEGSVSTLKIQRTQQEDSAVYLCASSLGAIAETQYFGPGTRLLVL.

This clonotype was picked up a small number of times. This rearrangement joins TRBV7-9 to TRBJ2-4; D perhaps matches TRBD1 (6 bases). The V gene's germline CDR1 is SEHNR and CDR2 FQNEAQ (reference sequence). V gave up 1 base and J gave up 0 bases, with 7 bases separating them. This CDR3 spans 15 amino acids. This chain's CDR3 is CASSLGDTAKNIQYF. The CDR3 bases are TGTGCCAGCAGCTTAGGGGACACAGCCAAAAACATTCAGTACTTC.

This clonotype was picked up a small number of times. The chain has TRBV5-6 and TRBJ1-1; 8 positions match TRBD1. Germline values: CDR1 SGHDT, CDR2 YYEEEE. J gave up 5 bases and V 2 bases, and 8 bases lay outside the gene matches. This CDR3 region has 15 residues. CDR3 in DNA: TGTGCCAGCAGCTTATCACAGGGGGTTCTTACTGAAGCTTTCTTT. It specifies CASSLSQGVLTEAFF.

The chain combines TRBV2 with TRBJ1-5; D not resolved. Germline V gene sequence: CDR1 SNHLY, CDR2 FYNNEI. CDR3 length: 14 amino acids. The V and J ends lost 2 bases and 6 bases respectively, with 11 bases between them. The CDR3 DNA follows: TGTGCCAGCAGTGAAAGGAAGGGAAGTCAGCCCCAGCATTTT. Encoded protein: CASSERKGSQPQHF.

A few counts support this clonotype. The CDR3 nucleotides are TGTGCCAGCACGACTGGGGCCAACGTCCTGACTTTC. Residues: CASTTGANVLTF. V is TRBV7-3 and J is TRBJ2-6; D gene uncertain. The CDR3 length is 12 residues. Deletions cut 7 bases from V and 2 bases from J, with 3 bases between. The V gene's germline CDR1 is SGHTA and CDR2 FQGTGA.

The table lists this clonotype with a few counts. The V gene is TRBV6-5, the J gene TRBJ1-5; D not certain. This CDR3 spans 16 amino acids. Per germline, CDR1 MNHEY and CDR2 SVGAGI. The germline V and J ends were trimmed by 2 bases and 3 bases, with 14 bases remaining between them. Written as DNA, the CDR3 is TGTGCCAGCAGTTACGATCTCGGCGGAAACAATCAGCCCCAGCATTTT. Its protein is CASSYDLGGNNQPQHF.

V and J are TRBV10-3 and TRBJ2-2; D unclear. The CDR3 is 13 residues long. The germline V gene encodes CDR1 ENHRY and CDR2 SYGVKD. Trimming shortened V by 8 bases and J by 4 bases, and 11 bases separated the two germline ends. The CDR3 region is CAIGTVGTGELFF. CDR3 in DNA: TGTGCCATCGGTACAGTGGGCACCGGGGAGCTGTTTTTT.

In this sample, this clonotype turned up a few times. The rearrangement joins TRBV5-4 to TRBJ2-7; tentatively, D is TRBD1 or TRBD2 (5 bases each). This CDR3 has 15 residues. Deletions cut 0 bases from V and 3 bases from J, with 13 bases between. CDR1 is SGHNT and CDR2 is YYREEE in the germline V gene (reference sequence). This CDR3 reads CASSLAGAGSYEQYF. The CDR3 DNA follows: TGTGCCAGCAGCTTGGCCGGGGCAGGGAGCTACGAGCAGTACTTC. The full variable domain, in which reference TRBV5-4 and TRBJ2-7 provide the parts outside the CDR3, is ETGVTQSPTHLIKTRGQQVTLRCSSQSGHNTVSWYQQALGQGPQFIFQYYREEENGRGNFPPRFSGLQFPNYSSELNVNALELDDSALYLCASSLAGAGSYEQYFGPGTRLTVT.